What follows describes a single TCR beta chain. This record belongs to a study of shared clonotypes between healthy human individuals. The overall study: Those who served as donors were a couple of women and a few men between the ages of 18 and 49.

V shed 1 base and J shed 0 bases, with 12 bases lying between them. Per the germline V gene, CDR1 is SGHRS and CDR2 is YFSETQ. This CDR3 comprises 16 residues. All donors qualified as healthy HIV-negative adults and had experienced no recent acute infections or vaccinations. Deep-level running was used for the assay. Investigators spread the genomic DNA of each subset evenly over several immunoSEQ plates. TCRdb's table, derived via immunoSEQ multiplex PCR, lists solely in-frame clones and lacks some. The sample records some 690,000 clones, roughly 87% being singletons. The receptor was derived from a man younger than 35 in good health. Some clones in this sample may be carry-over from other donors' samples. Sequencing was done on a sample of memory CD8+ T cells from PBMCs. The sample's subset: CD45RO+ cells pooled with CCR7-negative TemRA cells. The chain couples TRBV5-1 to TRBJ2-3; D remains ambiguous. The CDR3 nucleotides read TGCGCCAGCAGCTTGTTCGGTCAGAGTAGCACAGATACGCAGTATTTT. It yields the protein CASSLFGQSSTDTQYF.